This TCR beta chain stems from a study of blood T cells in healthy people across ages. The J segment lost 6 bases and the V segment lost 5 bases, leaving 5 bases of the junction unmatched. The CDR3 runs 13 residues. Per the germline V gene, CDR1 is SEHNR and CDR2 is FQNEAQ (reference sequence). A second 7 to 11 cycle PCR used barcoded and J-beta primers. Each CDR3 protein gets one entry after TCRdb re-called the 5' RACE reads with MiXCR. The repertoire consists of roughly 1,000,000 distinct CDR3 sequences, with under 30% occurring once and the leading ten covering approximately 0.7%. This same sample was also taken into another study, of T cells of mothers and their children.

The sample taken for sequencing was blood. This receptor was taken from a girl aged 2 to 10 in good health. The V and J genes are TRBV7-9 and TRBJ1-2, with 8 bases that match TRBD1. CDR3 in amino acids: CASSAGGANGYTF. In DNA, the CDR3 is TGTGCCAGCAGCGCAGGGGGCGCGAATGGCTACACCTTC. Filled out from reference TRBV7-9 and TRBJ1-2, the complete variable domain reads DTGVSQNPRHKITKRGQNVTFRCDPISEHNRLYWYRQTLGQGPEFLTYFQNEAQLEKSRLLSDRFSAERPKGSFSTLEIQRTEQGDSAMYLCASSAGGANGYTFGSGTRLTVV.